This TCR beta chain was profiled in a study of tumor-infiltrating lymphocytes in oesophageal squamous cell carcinoma. The CDR3 has 15 residues. CDR1 SGHDN and CDR2 FVKESK come from the germline V gene. Between the trimmed V and J ends, which lost 5 bases and 2 bases, there was a span of 16 bases. MiXCR, run by TCRdb on the PCR reads, gives a single entry per CDR3 protein. The data contain about 20,000 distinct CDR3 sequences, about 39% of them singletons. Source material: normal esophageal tissue next to the tumor. This chain connects TRBV14 to TRBJ2-7; possibly TRBD1 for D (6 bases). This TCR derives from a female donor with esophageal squamous cell carcinoma. CDR3 DNA: TGTGCCAGCAGCAGCACTCAGGGGTCCCCCTACGAGCAGTACTTC. It specifies CASSSTQGSPYEQYF.